This entry lists 2 T cell receptor beta chains sequenced from one sample in a study of blood T cell repertoires in COVID-19. Profiled with immunoSEQ multiplex PCR; TCRdb holds only in-frame clones, not every one. The sample lists some 190,000 clones, approximately 80% seen once, with under 15% in the top ten. Sequencing used PBMCs or T cells enriched from blood (not recorded which). Receptors were obtained from a man in his fifties or sixties who had been exposed to COVID-19.

The chain combines TRBV9 with TRBJ2-1, with D possibly matching TRBD2 (5 bases). CDR3 length: 15 residues. CDR1 and CDR2 (germline): SGDLS, YYNGEE. The germline V and J ends were trimmed by 4 bases and 3 bases, with 14 bases remaining between them. In DNA, the CDR3 is TGTGCCAGCAGCCCTCGGGGAACTGTCTACAATGAGCAGTTCTTC. Residues: CASSPRGTVYNEQFF.

The rearrangement joins TRBV29-1 to TRBJ2-1; no clear D gene. Trimming took 1 base from V and 12 from J, leaving 16 bases between them. Germline CDR1 reads SQVTM; CDR2 reads ANQGSEA. The CDR3 runs 13 residues. DNA for the CDR3: TGCAGCGTTGAAGGTAGTTGGTTTAGTGGGCAGTTCTTC. Residues: CSVEGSWFSGQFF.